The rows below give T cell receptor beta chains drawn from one sample of a study of blood T cell repertoires in COVID-19. Profiled with immunoSEQ multiplex PCR; TCRdb holds only in-frame clones, not every one. The table includes 150,000 to 200,000 clones, about 86% detected once. The sample comprised peripheral blood. The receptors shown here come from a woman aged 55-69 years with COVID-19, enrolled during active disease. The CDR3 runs from the conserved cysteine through the conserved F or W. The order of the fields is D gene, V gene, J gene, clone size, CDR3 DNA, CDR3 protein. D genes are given only for firm matches. The size field is filled for only some rows; it gives once, few, many or a size class.

D gene: TRBD2; V gene: TRBV27; J gene: TRBJ2-5; clone size: NA; CDR3 DNA: TGTGCCAGCAGTAGCCGGGAGGGCCGGGGAGAGACCCAGTACTTC; CDR3 protein: CASSSREGRGETQYF
D gene: NA; V gene: TRBV2; J gene: TRBJ2-7; clone size: NA; CDR3 DNA: TGTGCCAGCAGTGAAGGACCCCGACTGTCCTACGAGCAGTACTTC; CDR3 protein: CASSEGPRLSYEQYF
D gene: TRBD1; V gene: TRBV7-2; J gene: TRBJ2-3; clone size: NA; CDR3 DNA: TGTGCCAGCAGCTTTAGGGGCACAGGGGGCGAAGATACGCAGTATTTT; CDR3 protein: CASSFRGTGGEDTQYF
D gene: NA; V gene: TRBV19; J gene: TRBJ2-3; clone size: NA; CDR3 DNA: TGTGCCAGTAGTCTTAATCGGGATGGCACAGATACGCAGTATTTT; CDR3 protein: CASSLNRDGTDTQYF
D gene: NA; V gene: TRBV5-6; J gene: TRBJ2-3; clone size: once; CDR3 DNA: TGTGCCAGCAGGGACGGACTCACAGATACGCAGTATTTT; CDR3 protein: CASRDGLTDTQYF
D gene: NA; V gene: TRBV4-1; J gene: TRBJ1-3; clone size: NA; CDR3 DNA: TGCGCCAGCAGCCAAGGTCGCTCCGGTAGTAAAGGAAACACCATATATTTT; CDR3 protein: CASSQGRSGSKGNTIYF
D gene: NA; V gene: TRBV28; J gene: TRBJ1-5; clone size: NA; CDR3 DNA: TGTGCCAGCTGCCCGATTGAGGCAGTCGGTCAGCCCCAGCATTTT; CDR3 protein: CASCPIEAVGQPQHF
D gene: NA; V gene: TRBV12-3/TRBV12-4; J gene: TRBJ1-2; clone size: NA; CDR3 DNA: TGTGCCAGCAGCCCCGGACAGAACTATGGCTACACCTTC; CDR3 protein: CASSPGQNYGYTF
D gene: TRBD2; V gene: TRBV7-9; J gene: TRBJ2-3; clone size: NA; CDR3 DNA: TGTGCCAGCAGGAGCGGGAGCAGAGCAGATACGCAGTATTTT; CDR3 protein: CASRSGSRADTQYF
D gene: TRBD2; V gene: TRBV7-2; J gene: TRBJ2-2; clone size: NA; CDR3 DNA: TGTGCCAGCAGCTTAACCTCCGGGGAGGGCGGGGAGCTGTTTTTT; CDR3 protein: CASSLTSGEGGELFF
D gene: TRBD1; V gene: TRBV19; J gene: TRBJ1-6; clone size: NA; CDR3 DNA: TGTGCCAGTAGCGCCGGGGACAGGGCTCATTCACCCCTCCACTTT; CDR3 protein: CASSAGDRAHSPLHF
D gene: NA; V gene: TRBV7-9; J gene: TRBJ1-1; clone size: NA; CDR3 DNA: TGTGCCAGCAGCCCACGGGGGGGCATGAACACTGAAGCTTTCTTT; CDR3 protein: CASSPRGGMNTEAFF
D gene: NA; V gene: TRBV30; J gene: TRBJ2-1; clone size: NA; CDR3 DNA: TGTGCCTGGAGTGTGCAGGGATACAATGAGCAGTTCTTC; CDR3 protein: CAWSVQGYNEQFF
D gene: TRBD1; V gene: TRBV9; J gene: TRBJ2-7; clone size: NA; CDR3 DNA: TGTGCCAGCAGCACGGACAGGGGTTTATCCTACGAGCAGTACTTC; CDR3 protein: CASSTDRGLSYEQYF
D gene: TRBD2; V gene: TRBV4-2; J gene: TRBJ2-2; clone size: NA; CDR3 DNA: TGTGCCAGCAGCCAACGGGAGGTCGCGCCCGGGGAGCTGTTTTTT; CDR3 protein: CASSQREVAPGELFF
D gene: TRBD2; V gene: TRBV5-6; J gene: TRBJ2-7; clone size: NA; CDR3 DNA: TGTGCCAGCAGCTTCCCGGGACTAGGTAACGAGCAGTACTTC; CDR3 protein: CASSFPGLGNEQYF
D gene: TRBD2; V gene: TRBV19; J gene: TRBJ2-1; clone size: NA; CDR3 DNA: TGTGCCAGTAGTATAAGGACTAGCGGGAAGAGCTCCTACAATGAGCAGTTCTTC; CDR3 protein: CASSIRTSGKSSYNEQFF
D gene: NA; V gene: TRBV30; J gene: TRBJ2-1; clone size: NA; CDR3 DNA: TGTGCCTGGAGTGCAACAAGACTAGAACAACAGTCCTACAATGAGCAGTTCTTC; CDR3 protein: CAWSATRLEQQSYNEQFF
D gene: TRBD2; V gene: TRBV6-5; J gene: TRBJ2-7; clone size: NA; CDR3 DNA: TGTGCCAGCAGTTCCCTCCGGGGGGGACCGTTCTACGAGCAGTACTTC; CDR3 protein: CASSSLRGGPFYEQYF
D gene: TRBD1; V gene: TRBV19; J gene: TRBJ2-7; clone size: once; CDR3 DNA: TGTGCCAGTAGGCGGGACAGGGGCGCCTACGAGCAGTACTTC; CDR3 protein: CASRRDRGAYEQYF
D gene: TRBD1; V gene: TRBV6-5; J gene: TRBJ1-3; clone size: few; CDR3 DNA: TGTGCCAGCAGTTCCCGACAGGGCAGCTCTGGAAACACCATATATTTT; CDR3 protein: CASSSRQGSSGNTIYF
D gene: NA; V gene: TRBV19; J gene: TRBJ1-6; clone size: NA; CDR3 DNA: TGTGCCAGTAGTATAGGGCAGAATTCACCCCTCCACTTT; CDR3 protein: CASSIGQNSPLHF
D gene: TRBD1; V gene: TRBV24-1; J gene: TRBJ2-7; clone size: NA; CDR3 DNA: TGTGCCACCAGTGACCCCGGGACAGGGTCTTACCACGAGCAGTACTTC; CDR3 protein: CATSDPGTGSYHEQYF
D gene: TRBD2; V gene: TRBV27; J gene: TRBJ2-2; clone size: NA; CDR3 DNA: TGTGCCAGCAGTTTTCCTAGCGGGGTCAACACCGGGGAGCTGTTTTTT; CDR3 protein: CASSFPSGVNTGELFF
D gene: NA; V gene: TRBV7-9; J gene: TRBJ1-3; clone size: NA; CDR3 DNA: TGTGCCAGCACCCAAGACGCTAGCTCTGGAAACACCATATATTTT; CDR3 protein: CASTQDASSGNTIYF
D gene: NA; V gene: TRBV6-5; J gene: TRBJ1-3; clone size: NA; CDR3 DNA: TGTGCCAGCACTCCCTCCCGCACAACTGGAAACACCATATATTTT; CDR3 protein: CASTPSRTTGNTIYF
D gene: NA; V gene: TRBV19; J gene: TRBJ2-6; clone size: NA; CDR3 DNA: TGTGCCAGTAGTACCCCCCGGCTAGCGAACTTCTCTGGGGCCAACGTCCTGACTTTC; CDR3 protein: CASSTPRLANFSGANVLTF
D gene: TRBD2; V gene: TRBV4-3; J gene: TRBJ2-7; clone size: NA; CDR3 DNA: TGCGCCAGCAGCCAAGGGCTAGCGGGCTCCTACGAGCAGTACTTC; CDR3 protein: CASSQGLAGSYEQYF
D gene: NA; V gene: TRBV15; J gene: TRBJ1-5; clone size: NA; CDR3 DNA: TGTGCCACCAGCAGAGATCGGGAACAATATCAAAATCAGCCCCAGCATTTT; CDR3 protein: CATSRDREQYQNQPQHF
D gene: TRBD1; V gene: TRBV5-5; J gene: TRBJ1-1; clone size: NA; CDR3 DNA: TGTGCCAGCAGCGTTACAGGGGATAATGAAGCTTTCTTT; CDR3 protein: CASSVTGDNEAFF
D gene: TRBD2; V gene: TRBV24-1; J gene: TRBJ2-3; clone size: NA; CDR3 DNA: TGTGCCACCGTACTAGCGGGAGAATCGGATACGCAGTATTTT; CDR3 protein: CATVLAGESDTQYF
D gene: NA; V gene: TRBV24-1; J gene: TRBJ2-3; clone size: NA; CDR3 DNA: TGTGCCACCAGTGATTTTGGGCTGACCGGCACAGATACGCAGTATTTT; CDR3 protein: CATSDFGLTGTDTQYF